This T cell receptor beta chain was sequenced for a study of cytomegalovirus exposure and HLA in healthy donors. Study-wide context: Of about 400 genotyped donors, approximately 84% clustered with self-reported Caucasian donors. Study observations and caveats: With DRB1 most and HLA-C fewest, TCR association rates differed between HLA loci in a later analysis. Earlier findings revealed that most TCR beta V segments proved productive either about 90% or about 30% of the time. Later analysis found that TCR beta chains associated with HLA were more clonally expanded than other, equally common chains.

Germline V gives CDR1 SGHTA, CDR2 FQGNSA. The CDR3 extends over 15 amino acids. The germline V and J ends were trimmed by 5 bases and 6 bases, with 18 bases remaining between them. This clone was seen a few times. Its antigen is as yet unknown. PCR employed 60 Vbeta and 13 Jbeta primers. Assay used: immunoSEQ multiplex PCR; TCRdb lists only in-frame clones, some missing. The sample comprises about 96,000 clones, approximately 72% of which are singletons, and roughly 3% rests with the top ten. The TCR sequence derives from a female donor in good health and CMV-seropositive. The chain links TRBV7-2 to TRBJ2-3; TRBD2 might be the D (7 bases). Sequences were obtained from PBMCs. Here the CDR3 reads CASSPAWGGRDTQYF. CDR3 coding DNA: TGTGCCAGCAGCCCCGCTTGGGGGGGCAGGGATACGCAGTATTTT.